This T cell receptor beta chain is from a study of cytomegalovirus exposure and HLA in healthy donors. Notes on the study in general: It emerged from a later analysis that several of the most significant clusters appeared to be linked to common viral pathogens. For cytomegalovirus status, the classifier reportedly gave diagnoses with high specificity and sensitivity. TCR beta chain V- and J-gene trimming was linked, in a later analysis, to a missense variant in DCLRE1C.

The PCR employed 60 Vbeta primers together with 13 Jbeta primers. Sequencing was performed with immunoSEQ multiplex PCR; in TCRdb, only in-frame clones are kept and a portion is missing. Of approximately 160,000 clones in the sample, around 81% were seen once. The CDR3 contains 16 residues. J gave up 5 bases and V 0 bases, and 7 bases lay outside the gene matches. Germline CDR1 SGHDT, CDR2 YYEEEE. Though probably carrying unrecorded immune exposures, donors were nominally healthy at sampling. Regarding this clone: Its antigen remains unknown.

The source of this sequence is a man in his forties in good health and CMV-seronegative. The rearrangement uses TRBV5-6 and TRBJ1-4, with TRBD1 identical over 7 bases. Sequenced material: PBMCs. The CDR3 DNA reads TGTGCCAGCAGCTTGGAGGGGGCAGGACAGAATGAAAAACTGTTTTTT. It specifies CASSLEGAGQNEKLFF.